The clone carrying this TCR beta chain was counted at least ten times. The antigen remains undetermined. The data belong to a study of T cell repertoires in cytomegalovirus infection. Study overall: In public TCR beta signatures, there were indications of both CMV infection and matching HLA type. Overall study findings and caveats: Using cumulative public TCR beta family frequency, the authors identified those who carried CMV together with the relevant HLA. Within the response measured ex vivo, HLA-C-restricted CMV-specific TCR beta clonotypes were dominant.

V dropped 7 bases and J dropped 7 bases, with 16 bases sitting between them. The germline gives CDR1 SGHVS, CDR2 FNYEAQ. The CDR3 runs to 13 residues. TCRdb reanalysed the reads using MiXCR and keeps one entry per CDR3 protein. Here the sample spans 150,000 to 200,000 distinct CDR3 sequences, 28% being singletons. This clonotype was sampled from a human donor in good health (CMV status not recorded). Some clones in this sample may be carry-over from other donors' samples. This chain links TRBV7-6 with TRBJ1-2, with D tentatively TRBD1 (5 bases). The sequenced sample consisted of PBMCs. This CDR3 is CASTPRGTLGYTF. The CDR3 DNA reads as TGTGCCAGCACCCCCCGGGGGACCCTTGGCTACACCTTC. The complete variable domain, with remaining parts taken from reference TRBV7-6 and TRBJ1-2, reads GAGVSQSPRYKVTKRGQDVALRCDPISGHVSLYWYRQALGQGPEFLTYFNYEAQQDKSGLPNDRFSAERPEGSISTLTIQRTEQRDSAMYRCASTPRGTLGYTFGSGTRLTVV.